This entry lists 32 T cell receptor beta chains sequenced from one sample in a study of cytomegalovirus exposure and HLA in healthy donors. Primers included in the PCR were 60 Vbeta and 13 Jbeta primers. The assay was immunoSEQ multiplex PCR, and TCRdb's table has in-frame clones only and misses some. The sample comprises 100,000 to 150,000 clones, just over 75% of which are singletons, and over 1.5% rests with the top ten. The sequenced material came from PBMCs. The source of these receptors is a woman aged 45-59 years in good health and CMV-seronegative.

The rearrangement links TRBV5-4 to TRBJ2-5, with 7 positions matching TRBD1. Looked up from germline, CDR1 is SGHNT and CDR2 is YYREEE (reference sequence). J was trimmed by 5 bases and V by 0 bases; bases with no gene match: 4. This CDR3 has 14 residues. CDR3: CASSLVGGRETQYF. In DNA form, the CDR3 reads TGTGCCAGCAGCTTGGTAGGGGGCAGGGAGACCCAGTACTTC.

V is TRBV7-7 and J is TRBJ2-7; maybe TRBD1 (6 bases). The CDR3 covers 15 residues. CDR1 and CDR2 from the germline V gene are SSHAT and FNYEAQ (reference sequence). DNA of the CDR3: TGTGCTAGCAGCTTAGCTCAGGCAGGGGACTACGAGCAGTACGTC. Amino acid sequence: CASSLAQAGDYEQYV.

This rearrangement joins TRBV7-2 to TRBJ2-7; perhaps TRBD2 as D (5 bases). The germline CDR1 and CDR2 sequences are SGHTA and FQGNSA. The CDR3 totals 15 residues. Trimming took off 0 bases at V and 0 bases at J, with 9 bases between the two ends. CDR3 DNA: TGTGCCAGCAGCTTAGCAGGCGACTACTCCTACGAGCAGTACTTC. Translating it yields CASSLAGDYSYEQYF.

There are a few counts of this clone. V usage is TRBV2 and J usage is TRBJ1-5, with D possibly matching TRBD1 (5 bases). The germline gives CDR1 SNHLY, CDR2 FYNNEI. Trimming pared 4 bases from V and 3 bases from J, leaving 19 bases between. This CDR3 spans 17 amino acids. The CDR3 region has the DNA TGTGCCAGCAGTGTAGGGACTCGGGAGGTATTCAATCAGCCCCAGCATTTT. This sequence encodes CASSVGTREVFNQPQHF.

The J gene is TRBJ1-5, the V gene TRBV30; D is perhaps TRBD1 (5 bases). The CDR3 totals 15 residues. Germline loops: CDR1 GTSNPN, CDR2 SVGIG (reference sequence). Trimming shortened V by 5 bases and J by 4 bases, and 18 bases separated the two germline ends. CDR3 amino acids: CAWRRGDLLNQPQHF. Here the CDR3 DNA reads TGTGCCTGGCGTCGGGGGGACCTCCTTAATCAGCCCCAGCATTTT.

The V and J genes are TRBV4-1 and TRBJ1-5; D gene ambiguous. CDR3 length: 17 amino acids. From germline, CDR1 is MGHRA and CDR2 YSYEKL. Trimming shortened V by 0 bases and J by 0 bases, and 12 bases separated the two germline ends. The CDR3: CASSQEGAGYSNQPQHF. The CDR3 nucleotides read TGCGCCAGCAGCCAAGAAGGAGCGGGGTATAGCAATCAGCCCCAGCATTTT.

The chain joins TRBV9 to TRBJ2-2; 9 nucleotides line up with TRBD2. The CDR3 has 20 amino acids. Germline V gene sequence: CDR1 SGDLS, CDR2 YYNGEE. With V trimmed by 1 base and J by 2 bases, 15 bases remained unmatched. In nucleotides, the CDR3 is TGTGCCAGCAGCGTAAAGGGTCTCCAGCGGGAGGTTGTAAACACCGGGGAGCTGTTTTTT. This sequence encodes CASSVKGLQREVVNTGELFF.

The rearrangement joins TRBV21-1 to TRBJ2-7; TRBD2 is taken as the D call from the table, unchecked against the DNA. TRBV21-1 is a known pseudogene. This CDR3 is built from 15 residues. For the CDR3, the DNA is TGTGCCAGCAGCAGACTCCGGGGGGGCACCTACGAGCAGTACGTC. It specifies CASSRLRGGTYEQYV.

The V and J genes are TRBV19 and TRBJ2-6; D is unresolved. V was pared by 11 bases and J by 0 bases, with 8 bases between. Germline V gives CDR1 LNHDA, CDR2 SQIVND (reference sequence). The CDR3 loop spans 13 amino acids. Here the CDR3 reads CAGDISGANVLTF. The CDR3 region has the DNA TGTGCCGGAGATATCTCTGGGGCCAACGTCCTGACTTTC.

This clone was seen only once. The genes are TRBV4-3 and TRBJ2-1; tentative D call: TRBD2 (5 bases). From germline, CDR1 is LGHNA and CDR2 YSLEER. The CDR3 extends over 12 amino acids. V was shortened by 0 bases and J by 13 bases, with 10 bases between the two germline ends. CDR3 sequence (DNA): TGCGCCAGCAGCCAAGAAGAGGGTCATCAGTTCTTC. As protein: CASSQEEGHQFF.

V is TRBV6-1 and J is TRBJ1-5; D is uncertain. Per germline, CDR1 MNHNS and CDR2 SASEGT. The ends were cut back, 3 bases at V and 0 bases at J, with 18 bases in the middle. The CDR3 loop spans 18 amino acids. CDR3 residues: CASSDLPAGYYSNQPQHF. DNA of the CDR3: TGTGCCAGCAGTGACTTACCGGCGGGGTATTATAGCAATCAGCCCCAGCATTTT.

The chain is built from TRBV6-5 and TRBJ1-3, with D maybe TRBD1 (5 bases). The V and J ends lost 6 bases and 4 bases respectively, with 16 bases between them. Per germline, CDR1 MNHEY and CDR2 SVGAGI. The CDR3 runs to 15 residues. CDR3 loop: CASSRQGRGGNTIYF. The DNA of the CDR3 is TGTGCCAGCAGCCGTCAGGGAAGAGGAGGAAACACCATATATTTT.

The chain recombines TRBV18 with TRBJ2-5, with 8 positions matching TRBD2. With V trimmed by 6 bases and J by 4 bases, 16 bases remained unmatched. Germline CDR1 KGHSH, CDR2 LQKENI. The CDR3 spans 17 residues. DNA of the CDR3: TGTGCCAGCTCCGGACTAGCTTTCGCGTCCGTCATAGAGACCCAGTACTTC. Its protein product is CASSGLAFASVIETQYF.

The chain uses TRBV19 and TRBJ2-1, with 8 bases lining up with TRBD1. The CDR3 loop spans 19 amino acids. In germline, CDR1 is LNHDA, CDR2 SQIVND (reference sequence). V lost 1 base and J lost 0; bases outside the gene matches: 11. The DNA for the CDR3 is TGTGCCAGTAGTATAGGGAAGACAGGGGACCTATTCTCCTACAATGAGCAGTTCTTC. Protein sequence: CASSIGKTGDLFSYNEQFF.

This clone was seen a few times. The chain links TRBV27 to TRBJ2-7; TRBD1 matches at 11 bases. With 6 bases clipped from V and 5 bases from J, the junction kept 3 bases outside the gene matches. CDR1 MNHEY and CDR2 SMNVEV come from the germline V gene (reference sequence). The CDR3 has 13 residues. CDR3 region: CASRGQGEDEQYF. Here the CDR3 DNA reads TGTGCCAGCAGGGGACAGGGGGAAGACGAGCAGTACTTC.

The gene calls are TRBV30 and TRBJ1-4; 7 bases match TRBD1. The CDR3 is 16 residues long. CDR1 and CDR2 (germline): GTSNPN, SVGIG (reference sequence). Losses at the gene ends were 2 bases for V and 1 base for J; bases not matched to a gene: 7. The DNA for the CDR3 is TGTGCCTGGAGTACCCCTCGACAGGGAACTAATGAAAAACTGTTTTTT. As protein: CAWSTPRQGTNEKLFF.

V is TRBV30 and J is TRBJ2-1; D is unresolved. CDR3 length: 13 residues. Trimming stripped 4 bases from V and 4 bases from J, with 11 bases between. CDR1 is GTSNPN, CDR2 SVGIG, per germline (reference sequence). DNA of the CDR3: TGTGCCTGGACGAGTAGTGCTTACAATGAGCAGTTCTTC. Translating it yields CAWTSSAYNEQFF.

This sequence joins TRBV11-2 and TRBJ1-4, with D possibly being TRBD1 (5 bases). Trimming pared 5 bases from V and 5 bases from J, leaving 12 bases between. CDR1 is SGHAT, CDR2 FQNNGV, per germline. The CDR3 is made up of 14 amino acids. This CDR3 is CASSAGGVNEKLFF. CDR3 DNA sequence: TGTGCCAGCAGCGCGGGGGGTGTCAATGAAAAACTGTTTTTT.

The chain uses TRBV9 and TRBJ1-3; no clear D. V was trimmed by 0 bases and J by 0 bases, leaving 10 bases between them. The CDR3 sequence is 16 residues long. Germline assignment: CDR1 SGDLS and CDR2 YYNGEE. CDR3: CASSVAREFSGNTIYF. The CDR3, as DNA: TGTGCCAGCAGCGTAGCTCGGGAGTTCTCTGGAAACACCATATATTTT.

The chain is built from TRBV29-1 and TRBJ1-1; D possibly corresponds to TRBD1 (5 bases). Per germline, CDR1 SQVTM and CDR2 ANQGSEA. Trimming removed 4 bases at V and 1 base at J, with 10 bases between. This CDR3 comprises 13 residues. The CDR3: CSVVDRPNTEAFF. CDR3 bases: TGCAGCGTTGTCGACAGACCGAACACTGAAGCTTTCTTT.

The CDR3 DNA follows: TGTGCCAGCAGCCCTCGACAGAAGAACACCGGGGAGCTGTTTTTT. It is translated as CASSPRQKNTGELFF. The chain couples TRBV4-2 to TRBJ2-2, with TRBD1 as a possible D gene (5 bases). V shed 4 bases and J shed 1 base, with 10 bases lying between them. In germline, CDR1 is LGHNA, CDR2 YNFKEQ. The CDR3 has 15 amino acids.

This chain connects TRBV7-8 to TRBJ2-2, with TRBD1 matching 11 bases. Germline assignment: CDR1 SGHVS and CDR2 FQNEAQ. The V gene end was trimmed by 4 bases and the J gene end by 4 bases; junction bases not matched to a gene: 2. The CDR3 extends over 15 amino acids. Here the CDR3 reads CASSWDRGSTGELFF. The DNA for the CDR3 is TGTGCCAGCAGCTGGGACAGGGGGAGCACCGGGGAGCTGTTTTTT.

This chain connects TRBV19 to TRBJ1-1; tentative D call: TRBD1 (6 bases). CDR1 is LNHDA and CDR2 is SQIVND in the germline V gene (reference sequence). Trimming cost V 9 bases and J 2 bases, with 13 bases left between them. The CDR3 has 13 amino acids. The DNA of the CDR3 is TGTGCCAGCGTACGGACAGTCAACACTGAAGCTTTCTTT. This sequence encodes CASVRTVNTEAFF.

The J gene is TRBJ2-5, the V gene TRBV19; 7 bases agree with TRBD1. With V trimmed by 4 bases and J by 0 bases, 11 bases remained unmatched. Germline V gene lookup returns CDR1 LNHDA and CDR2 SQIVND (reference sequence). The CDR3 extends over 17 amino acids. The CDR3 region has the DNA TGTGCCAGTAGTACTTCATCCGGGACAGCGTACCAAGAGACCCAGTACTTC. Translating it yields CASSTSSGTAYQETQYF.

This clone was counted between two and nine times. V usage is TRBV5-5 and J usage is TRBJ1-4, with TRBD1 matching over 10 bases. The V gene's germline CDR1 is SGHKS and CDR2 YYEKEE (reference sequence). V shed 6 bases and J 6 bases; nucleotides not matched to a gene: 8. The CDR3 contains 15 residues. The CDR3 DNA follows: TGTGCCAGCAACTCGGTGACAGGGGGCTATGAAAAACTGTTTTTT. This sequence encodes CASNSVTGGYEKLFF. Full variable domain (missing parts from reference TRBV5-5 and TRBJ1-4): DAGVTQSPTHLIKTRGQQVTLRCSPISGHKSVSWYQQVLGQGPQFIFQYYEKEERGRGNFPDRFSARQFPNYSSELNVNALLLGDSALYLCASNSVTGGYEKLFFGSGTQLSVL.

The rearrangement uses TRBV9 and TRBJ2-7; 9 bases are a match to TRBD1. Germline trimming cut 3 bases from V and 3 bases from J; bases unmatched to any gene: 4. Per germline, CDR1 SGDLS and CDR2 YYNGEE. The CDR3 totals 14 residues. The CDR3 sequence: CASSAGGQGYEQYF. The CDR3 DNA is TGTGCCAGCAGCGCAGGGGGACAGGGCTACGAGCAGTACTTC.

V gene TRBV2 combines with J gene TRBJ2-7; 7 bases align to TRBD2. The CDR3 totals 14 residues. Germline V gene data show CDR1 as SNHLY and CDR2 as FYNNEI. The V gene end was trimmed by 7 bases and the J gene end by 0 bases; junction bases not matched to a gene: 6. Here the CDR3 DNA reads TGTGCCAGCATTGGAGAGCGGGACTCCTACGAGCAGTACTTC. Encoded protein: CASIGERDSYEQYF. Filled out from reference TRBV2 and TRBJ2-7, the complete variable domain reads EPEVTQTPSHQVTQMGQEVILRCVPISNHLYFYWYRQILGQKVEFLVSFYNNEISEKSEIFDDQFSVERPDGSNFTLKIRSTKLEDSAMYFCASIGERDSYEQYFGPGTRLTVT.

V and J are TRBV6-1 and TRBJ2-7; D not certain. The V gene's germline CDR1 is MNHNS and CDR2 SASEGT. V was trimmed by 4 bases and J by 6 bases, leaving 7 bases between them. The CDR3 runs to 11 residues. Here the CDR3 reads CASSVRVEQYF. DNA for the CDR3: TGTGCCAGCAGTGTCCGGGTCGAGCAGTACTTC.

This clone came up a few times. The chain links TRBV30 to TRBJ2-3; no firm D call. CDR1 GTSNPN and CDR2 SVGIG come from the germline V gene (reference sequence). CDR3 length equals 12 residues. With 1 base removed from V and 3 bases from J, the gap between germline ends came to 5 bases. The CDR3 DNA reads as TGTGCCTGGAGTGGTCTTACAGATACGCAGTATTTT. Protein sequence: CAWSGLTDTQYF.

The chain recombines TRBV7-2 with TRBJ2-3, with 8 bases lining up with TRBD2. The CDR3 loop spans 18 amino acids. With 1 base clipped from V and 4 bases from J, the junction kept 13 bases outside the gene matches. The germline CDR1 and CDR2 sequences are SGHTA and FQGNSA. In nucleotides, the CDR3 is TGTGCCAGCAGCTTAGTGAGGATGAGTAGCGGGGTCTCAGATACGCAGTATTTT. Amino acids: CASSLVRMSSGVSDTQYF.

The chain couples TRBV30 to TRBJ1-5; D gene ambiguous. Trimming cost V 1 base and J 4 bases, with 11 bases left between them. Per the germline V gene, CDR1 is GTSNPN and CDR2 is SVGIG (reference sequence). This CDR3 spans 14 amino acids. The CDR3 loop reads CAWSAGSGNQPQHF. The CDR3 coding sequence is TGTGCCTGGAGTGCCGGTTCAGGTAATCAGCCCCAGCATTTT. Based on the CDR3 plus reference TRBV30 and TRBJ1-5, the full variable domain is SQTIHQWPATLVQPVGSPLSLECTVEGTSNPNLYWYRQAAGRGLQLLFYSVGIGQISSEVPQNLSASRPQDRQFILSSKKLLLSDSGFYLCAWSAGSGNQPQHFGDGTRLSIL.

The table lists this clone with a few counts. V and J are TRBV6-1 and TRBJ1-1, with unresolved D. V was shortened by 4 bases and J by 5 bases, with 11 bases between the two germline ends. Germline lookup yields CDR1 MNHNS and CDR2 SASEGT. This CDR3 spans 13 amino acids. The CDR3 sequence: CASSAAAGTEAFF. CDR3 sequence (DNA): TGTGCCAGCAGTGCCGCTGCAGGAACTGAAGCTTTCTTT.